Sequencing of this T cell receptor beta chain was carried out in a study of CD8 T cells in ankylosing spondylitis. In making TCR beta libraries, quantitative 5'-RACE with molecular barcodes was used. From the 5' RACE reads, TCRdb called clonotypes with MiXCR, one entry per CDR3 protein. The sample records about 700,000 distinct CDR3 sequences, around a fifth being singletons. The CDR3 contains 13 residues. V was clipped by 5 bases and J by 9 bases, with 15 bases between them. Germline loops: CDR1 SGHTA, CDR2 FQGTGA. The study's findings and limits: One TCR beta motif, made up of roughly eight highly homologous variants, appeared characteristic of ankylosing spondylitis blood.

Worth noting for this clonotype: The target antigen is unknown.

Sequenced sample: blood, either unsorted or a sorted T cell fraction (not recorded which). The receptor was isolated from a male donor with ankylosing spondylitis. This chain uses TRBV7-3 with TRBJ2-3; tentatively, D is TRBD2 (6 bases). The CDR3 sequence: CASSQRSGSTQYF. In nucleotides, the CDR3 is TGTGCCAGCAGCCAACGCAGCGGGTCGACGCAGTATTTT.